A single sample is the source of the 32 T cell receptor beta chains below, sequenced in a study of tissue T cells after allogeneic stem cell transplantation. Clones were sequenced by immunoSEQ multiplex PCR, and TCRdb holds only the in-frame ones, with some missing. The profile shows 5,000 to 7,000 clones, 60% to 85% of them singletons. Sequencing used blood, obtained before transplantation. All receptors come from a man aged 35-69 years who later had graft-versus-host disease after an allogeneic stem cell transplant.

This rearrangement joins TRBV10-3 to TRBJ1-1, with TRBD1 identical over 7 bases. J was trimmed by 0 bases and V by 0 bases; bases with no gene match: 7. The CDR3 spans 17 residues. The V gene's germline CDR1 is ENHRY and CDR2 SYGVKD. The CDR3 is CAISESTPGQLNTEAFF. The CDR3 DNA reads TGTGCCATCAGTGAGTCAACACCGGGACAGTTGAACACTGAAGCTTTCTTT.

The chain links TRBV6-5 to TRBJ2-7, with D possibly being TRBD2 (5 bases). The CDR3 is 13 amino acids. Trimming stripped 8 bases from V and 2 bases from J, with 13 bases between. Germline-derived CDR1 and CDR2 are MNHEY and SVGAGI. CDR3 residues: CASGEFGPYEQYF. The CDR3 DNA reads TGTGCCAGCGGGGAGTTTGGCCCCTACGAGCAGTACTTC.

V is TRBV3-1 (or the pseudogene TRBV3-2) and J is TRBJ2-1; 9 positions agree with TRBD2. Losses at the gene ends were 1 base for V and 6 bases for J; bases not matched to a gene: 7. Germline V gene data show CDR1 as LGHDT and CDR2 as YNNKEL (reference sequence). The CDR3 runs to 16 residues. The CDR3 protein is CASSQGSGRFTNEQFF. The CDR3 DNA sequence: TGTGCCAGCAGCCAAGGGAGCGGGAGGTTTACCAATGAGCAGTTCTTC.

The chain joins TRBV25-1 to TRBJ2-1, with a tentative D call TRBD1 (6 bases). CDR3 length equals 15 residues. Germline CDR1 reads MGHDK; CDR2 reads SYGVNS. V gave up 0 bases and J gave up 2 bases, with 8 bases separating them. CDR3: CASSEYRGTYNEQFF. The CDR3 DNA reads TGTGCCAGCAGTGAATACAGGGGAACCTACAATGAGCAGTTCTTC.

This clone turned up a few times. The chain links TRBV29-1 to TRBJ1-1; D is perhaps TRBD1 (5 bases). The CDR3 runs 12 residues. In germline, CDR1 is SQVTM, CDR2 ANQGSEA. V gave up 7 bases and J gave up 1 base, with 10 bases separating them. The CDR3 DNA follows: TGCAGCGCACCAGGACAGAACACTGAAGCTTTCTTT. Protein sequence: CSAPGQNTEAFF.

This clone was detected only a few times. The V call is TRBV5-1, the J call TRBJ1-5; D may be TRBD1 (5 bases). Germline V gene sequence: CDR1 SGHRS, CDR2 YFSETQ. CDR3 length: 15 amino acids. V lost 4 bases and J 1 base, leaving 12 bases between the germline ends. As DNA, the CDR3 is TGCGCCAGCAGCAGGGGAGAAGGGAGCAATCAGCCCCAGCATTTT. This codes for CASSRGEGSNQPQHF.

The chain carries TRBV12-5 and TRBJ2-1, with a weak D call TRBD2 (7 bases). Germline lookup yields CDR1 LGHNT and CDR2 FRNRAP. Trimming took off 6 bases at V and 5 bases at J, with 20 bases between the two ends. CDR3 length: 16 amino acids. The CDR3 coding sequence is TGTGCTAGTGGCCGCCTTTTAGGGGGGGGCCACAATGAGCAGTTCTTC. As protein: CASGRLLGGGHNEQFF.

This chain uses TRBV19 with TRBJ2-7, with 9 bases aligning to TRBD2. Germline V gives CDR1 LNHDA, CDR2 SQIVND (reference sequence). J was trimmed by 0 bases and V by 11 bases; bases with no gene match: 20. The CDR3 contains 18 residues. The chain's CDR3 is CASCQSSTSGSSSYEQYF. Written as DNA, the CDR3 is TGTGCCTCTTGCCAGTCTTCGACTAGCGGTTCCAGCTCCTACGAGCAGTACTTC.

The chain recombines TRBV21-1 with TRBJ1-6. TRBV21-1 is classified as a pseudogene. The CDR3 covers 20 residues. The CDR3 loop is CASSAQWAGRITSYNSPLHF. In DNA, the CDR3 is TGTGCCAGCAGCGCCCAATGGGCAGGGAGAATTACCTCCTATAATTCACCCCTCCACTTT.

The V and J genes are TRBV19 and TRBJ1-1; D not certain. Trimming took 7 bases from V and 4 from J, leaving 16 bases between them. The CDR3 consists of 14 residues. Germline V CDR1 and CDR2: LNHDA, SQIVND (reference sequence). In DNA, the CDR3 is TGTGCCAGTACCGAAAGGGATCGGAGCACTGAAGCTTTCTTT. It codes for CASTERDRSTEAFF.

The gene calls are TRBV6-1 and TRBJ2-6; D unresolved. The CDR3 covers 13 residues. The germline V and J ends were trimmed by 2 bases and 3 bases, with 2 bases remaining between them. Germline V gene sequence: CDR1 MNHNS, CDR2 SASEGT. CDR3 coding DNA: TGTGCCAGCAGTGAATATGGGGCCAACGTCCTGACTTTC. It yields the protein CASSEYGANVLTF.

The CDR3 nucleotides read TGCGCCAGCAGCCAAGTAAGATCGGCATACGAAAAACTGTTTTTT. Translation gives CASSQVRSAYEKLFF. V and J are TRBV4-1 and TRBJ1-4; D unclear. V gave up 1 base and J gave up 8 bases, with 14 bases separating them. CDR1 and CDR2 from the germline V gene are MGHRA and YSYEKL. The CDR3 has 15 amino acids.

This rearrangement joins TRBV6-6 to TRBJ1-6; no firm D call. Per germline, CDR1 MNHNY and CDR2 SVGAGI (reference sequence). The V and J ends lost 5 bases and 7 bases respectively, with 21 bases between them. The CDR3 contains 17 residues. This chain's CDR3 is CASSPTVDLVKNSPLHF. Written as DNA, the CDR3 is TGTGCCAGCAGTCCGACCGTGGACCTCGTAAAAAATTCACCCCTCCACTTT.

The chain uses TRBV18 and TRBJ1-6, with D hard to call. V lost 3 bases and J lost 6, with 12 bases in between. CDR3 length equals 15 residues. CDR1 and CDR2 (germline): KGHSH, LQKENI. The CDR3 DNA follows: TGTGCCAGCTCACCCTCGGAGGGAATTAATTCACCCCTCCACTTT. Translation gives CASSPSEGINSPLHF. The full variable domain, rest sourced from reference TRBV18 and TRBJ1-6, is NAGVMQNPRHLVRRRGQEARLRCSPMKGHSHVYWYRQLPEEGLKFMVYLQKENIIDESGMPKERFSAEFPKEGPSILRIQQVVRGDSAAYFCASSPSEGINSPLHFGNGTRLTVT.

This clone was counted only a few times. The chain uses TRBV27 and TRBJ2-2; 7 bases fit TRBD1. Germline V gene lookup returns CDR1 MNHEY and CDR2 SMNVEV (reference sequence). This CDR3 has 15 amino acids. Trimming cost V 7 bases and J 3 bases; bases outside gene matches: 8. Here the CDR3 DNA reads TGTGCCAGCACCACCGGGACAGCTCACACCGGGGAGCTGTTTTTT. This codes for CASTTGTAHTGELFF.

The genes are TRBV18 and TRBJ1-5, with 7 bases aligning to TRBD1. V trimming: 8 bases; J trimming: 5 bases; junction bases outside the gene matches: 9. The CDR3 runs to 14 residues. CDR1 is KGHSH, CDR2 LQKENI, per germline. CDR3 coding DNA: TGTGCCAGCGCTGGGGACAGTACATATCAGCCCCAGCATTTT. This codes for CASAGDSTYQPQHF.

The chain couples TRBV7-9 to TRBJ2-7, with D perhaps TRBD2 (6 bases). The V end was cut by 2 bases, the J end by 2 bases, with 13 bases between. The germline V gene has CDR1 SEHNR and CDR2 FQNEAQ (reference sequence). The CDR3 consists of 15 residues. The DNA of the CDR3 is TGTGCCAGCAGCTTAAAGGGTGGAGGGCCCTACGAGCAGTACTTC. Amino acids: CASSLKGGGPYEQYF.

The rearrangement links TRBV12-3 or TRBV12-4 to TRBJ1-2; D uncertain. The V and J ends lost 5 bases and 8 bases respectively, with 15 bases between them. The CDR3 is made up of 13 amino acids. CDR3 sequence: CASSHPEREGYTF. The CDR3 bases are TGTGCCAGCAGTCACCCGGAGCGGGAGGGCTACACCTTC.

This chain links TRBV5-1 with TRBJ1-1; 8 bases are a match to TRBD1. CDR1 SGHRS and CDR2 YFSETQ come from the germline V gene. The trim removed 0 bases at V and 6 bases at J, leaving 4 bases unmatched. This CDR3 comprises 14 residues. CDR3 DNA: TGCGCCAGCAGCTTGGGACAGGGGAGTTCTGAAGCTTTCTTT. Amino acids: CASSLGQGSSEAFF.

V usage is TRBV2 and J usage is TRBJ2-3; weak D call: TRBD1 (5 bases). Looked up from germline, CDR1 is SNHLY and CDR2 is FYNNEI. This CDR3 comprises 15 residues. V was shortened by 9 bases and J by 7 bases, with 23 bases between the two germline ends. CDR3 protein: CASKGMTDLHHTQYF. The CDR3 DNA follows: TGTGCCAGTAAGGGCATGACAGATCTTCATCATACGCAGTATTTT.

The V gene is TRBV6-5, the J gene TRBJ2-7; 7 positions agree with TRBD2. The CDR3 runs 14 residues. The germline CDR1 and CDR2 sequences are MNHEY and SVGAGI. With 2 bases clipped from V and 3 bases from J, the junction kept 4 bases outside the gene matches. The CDR3 nucleotides are TGTGCCAGCAGTTACGCCCGCGGGAGCTACGAGCAGTACTTC. This sequence encodes CASSYARGSYEQYF.

This chain uses TRBV7-9 with TRBJ1-4, with 8 bases that match TRBD1. The J segment lost 8 bases and the V segment lost 5 bases, leaving 10 bases of the junction unmatched. This CDR3 is built from 15 residues. Germline CDR1 SEHNR, CDR2 FQNEAQ (reference sequence). CDR3 region: CASSASRTGPEKLFF. CDR3 DNA sequence: TGTGCCAGCAGCGCGTCGCGGACAGGGCCCGAAAAACTGTTTTTT. Together with reference TRBV7-9 and TRBJ1-4, the CDR3 gives the full variable domain: DTGVSQNPRHKITKRGQNVTFRCDPISEHNRLYWYRQTLGQGPEFLTYFQNEAQLEKSRLLSDRFSAERPKGSFSTLEIQRTEQGDSAMYLCASSASRTGPEKLFFGSGTQLSVL.

The V gene is TRBV9, the J gene TRBJ1-1; 12 bases map to TRBD1. CDR3 length equals 17 residues. V lost 4 bases, J lost 4 bases, and 11 bases stayed unmatched. In germline, CDR1 is SGDLS, CDR2 YYNGEE. This chain's CDR3 is CASSPVGQGASGTEAFF. Here the CDR3 DNA reads TGTGCCAGCAGCCCAGTGGGACAGGGGGCCTCGGGCACTGAAGCTTTCTTT.

The V call is TRBV27, the J call TRBJ2-3; TRBD1 agrees at 12 bases. The CDR3 consists of 16 residues. The ends lost 6 bases at V and 3 bases at J; junction bases unmatched: 7. Per germline, CDR1 MNHEY and CDR2 SMNVEV (reference sequence). The CDR3 here is CASSLGQGAWTDTQYF. The CDR3 bases are TGTGCCAGCAGCCTGGGACAGGGGGCATGGACAGATACGCAGTATTTT.

This chain joins TRBV5-6 and TRBJ1-6; D is uncertain. The CDR3 runs to 15 residues. Trimming cost V 4 bases and J 0 bases, with 8 bases left between them. Germline V lookup: CDR1 SGHDT, CDR2 YYEEEE. CDR3 protein: CASSMDPSYNSPLHF. In nucleotides, the CDR3 is TGTGCCAGCAGCATGGACCCCTCCTATAATTCACCCCTCCACTTT.

The chain combines TRBV5-1 with TRBJ1-4, with 9 bases fitting TRBD1. This CDR3 has 17 residues. V trimming: 1 base; J trimming: 0 bases; junction bases outside the gene matches: 4. CDR1 and CDR2 (germline): SGHRS, YFSETQ. CDR3 amino acids: CASSLTGGGTTNEKLFF. CDR3 DNA sequence: TGCGCCAGCAGCTTGACAGGGGGCGGGACAACTAATGAAAAACTGTTTTTT.

V gene TRBV5-1 combines with J gene TRBJ1-2, with D uncertain. The germline gives CDR1 SGHRS, CDR2 YFSETQ. The CDR3 loop spans 12 amino acids. V lost 4 bases and J 8 bases, leaving 12 bases between the germline ends. CDR3 coding DNA: TGCGCCAGCAGCCTTGACTATCCGGGCTACACCTTC. Amino acids: CASSLDYPGYTF.

CDR3: CSVAVGQYNTEAFF. CDR3 sequence (DNA): TGCAGCGTTGCGGTTGGACAGTACAACACTGAAGCTTTCTTT. The chain is built from TRBV29-1 and TRBJ1-1; D might be TRBD1 (6 bases). V lost 4 bases to trimming and J lost 2 bases, with 14 bases between them. The CDR3 spans 14 residues. In germline, CDR1 is SQVTM, CDR2 ANQGSEA.

Remarks on this clone: This specimen includes other DNA sequences encoding the same CDR3. The V and J genes are TRBV9 and TRBJ1-1, with 7 bases fitting TRBD1. This CDR3 comprises 15 residues. With 3 bases clipped from V and 1 base from J, the junction kept 6 bases outside the gene matches. Germline CDR1 is SGDLS and CDR2 is YYNGEE. The CDR3 DNA sequence: TGTGCCAGCAGCGCCCGGACAGGAGAGAACACTGAAGCTTTCTTT. Translation: CASSARTGENTEAFF.

The V and J genes are TRBV6-1 and TRBJ2-7; D remains ambiguous. The CDR3 is 14 amino acids. V was cut by 2 bases and J by 2 bases, with 10 bases left in between. CDR1 MNHNS and CDR2 SASEGT come from the germline V gene. The CDR3 protein is CASSESRSTYEQYF. In DNA, the CDR3 is TGTGCCAGCAGTGAAAGTAGGTCCACCTACGAGCAGTACTTC.

The rearrangement links TRBV7-3 to TRBJ2-2; 7 positions match TRBD1. The CDR3 contains 15 residues. Germline loops: CDR1 SGHTA, CDR2 FQGTGA. The V and J ends lost 2 bases and 4 bases, in that order; junction bases with no gene match: 4. DNA of the CDR3: TGTGCCAGCAGCTTATGGACAGGAGGCACCGGGGAGCTGTTTTTT. Translated, it gives CASSLWTGGTGELFF. The full variable domain, completed using reference TRBV7-3 and TRBJ2-2, is GAGVSQTPSNKVTEKGKYVELRCDPISGHTALYWYRQSLGQGPEFLIYFQGTGAADDSGLPNDRFFAVRPEGSVSTLKIQRTERGDSAVYLCASSLWTGGTGELFFGEGSRLTVL.

The V call is TRBV12-3 or TRBV12-4, the J call TRBJ2-5; 7 nucleotides match TRBD2. The trim removed 6 bases at V and 5 bases at J, leaving 6 bases unmatched. This CDR3 comprises 13 residues. The CDR3, as DNA: TGTGCCAGCAGCCTACGGGGGGTCGAGACCCAGTACTTC. It translates to CASSLRGVETQYF.